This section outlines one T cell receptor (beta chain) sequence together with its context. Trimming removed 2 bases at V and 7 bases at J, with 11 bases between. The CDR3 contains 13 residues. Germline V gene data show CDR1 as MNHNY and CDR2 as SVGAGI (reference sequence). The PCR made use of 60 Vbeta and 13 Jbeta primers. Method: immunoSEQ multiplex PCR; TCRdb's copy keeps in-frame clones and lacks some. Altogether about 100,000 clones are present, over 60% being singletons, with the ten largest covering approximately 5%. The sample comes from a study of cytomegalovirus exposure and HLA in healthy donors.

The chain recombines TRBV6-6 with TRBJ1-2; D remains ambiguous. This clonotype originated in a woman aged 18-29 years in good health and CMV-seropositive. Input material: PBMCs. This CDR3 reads CASSYSGGSGYTF. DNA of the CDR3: TGTGCCAGCAGTTACAGCGGAGGCTCTGGCTACACCTTC.